The table lists the clone carrying this TCR beta chain with many counts. Its antigen is as yet unknown. The sample belongs to a study of early T cells in non-severe SARS-CoV-2 infection. Study details: Chains were unpaired, as sequencing was done on bulk RNA from unsorted whole blood. Study-level points and caveats: A preference for anti-spike CD8 responses marked VDJdb matching, which missed private and CD4 specificities.

Tagging with unique molecular identifiers was applied to individual cDNA molecules. Each CDR3 protein is one row after TCRdb ran MiXCR on the 5' RACE reads. The profile shows over 50,000 distinct CDR3 sequences, roughly 10% of them singletons. The V segment lost 2 bases and the J segment 0 bases; nucleotides outside the gene matches: 12. Germline V lookup: CDR1 SGHRS, CDR2 YFSETQ. This CDR3 region has 18 residues. Sample: whole blood. The receptor comes from an adult who was a healthcare worker with PCR-confirmed SARS-CoV-2 infection or an uninfected control (not recorded which). The V call is TRBV5-1, the J call TRBJ2-3; 7 nucleotides agree with TRBD2. The CDR3 coding sequence is TGCGCCAGCAGCTTCTCTCCGGGCGGCGGGGGTAGCACAGATACGCAGTATTTT. It encodes CASSFSPGGGGSTDTQYF.